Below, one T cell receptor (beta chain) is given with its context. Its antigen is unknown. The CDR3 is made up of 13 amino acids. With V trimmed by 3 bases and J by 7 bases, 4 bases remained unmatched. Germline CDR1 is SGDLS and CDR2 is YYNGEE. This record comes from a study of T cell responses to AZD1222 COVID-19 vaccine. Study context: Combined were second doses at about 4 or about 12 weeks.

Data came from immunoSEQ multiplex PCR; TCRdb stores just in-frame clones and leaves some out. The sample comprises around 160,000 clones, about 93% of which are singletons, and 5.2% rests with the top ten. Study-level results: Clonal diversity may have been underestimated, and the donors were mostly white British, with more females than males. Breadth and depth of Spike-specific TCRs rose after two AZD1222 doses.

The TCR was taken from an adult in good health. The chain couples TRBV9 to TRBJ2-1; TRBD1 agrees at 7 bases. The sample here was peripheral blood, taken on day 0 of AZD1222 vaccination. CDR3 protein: CASSALRGNEQFF. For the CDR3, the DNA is TGTGCCAGCAGCGCCCTCAGGGGGAATGAGCAGTTCTTC.